This TCR beta chain was observed in a study of cytomegalovirus exposure and HLA in healthy donors. Whole-study findings and limits: A later analysis found TCR association rates differed by HLA locus, highest for DRB1 and lowest for HLA-C. In an earlier analysis, most TCR beta V segments were productive about 90% or about 30% of the time.

This clone was picked up one time. Its specificity is unknown. J lost 6 bases, V lost 8 bases, and 3 bases had no gene match. The CDR3 spans 13 residues. Germline assignment: CDR1 SNHLY and CDR2 FYNNEI. Primers: 60 Vbeta forward and 13 Jbeta reverse. Sequencing used immunoSEQ multiplex PCR; TCRdb keeps in-frame clones, though not all of them. The sample carries about 100,000 clones, roughly four fifths recorded once. Sequenced: PBMCs. The receptor comes from a male donor in good health and CMV-seropositive. V is TRBV2 and J is TRBJ2-6; TRBD1 agrees at 8 bases. Here the CDR3 DNA reads TGTGCCAGCCAGGGGGCGGAGGCCAACGTCCTGACTTTC. It encodes CASQGAEANVLTF.